One and the same sample provided the 21 T cell receptor beta chains below, sequenced in a study of cytomegalovirus exposure and HLA in healthy donors. TCRdb's copy holds only in-frame clones and misses some; the assay was immunoSEQ multiplex PCR. In the table there are roughly 150,000 clones, around four fifths of which are singletons. Sequencing was performed on PBMCs. These TCRs come from a man aged 25-40 years in good health and CMV-seropositive.

V gene TRBV2 combines with J gene TRBJ1-1; 9 bases are shared with TRBD1. This CDR3 has 13 residues. The germline V gene encodes CDR1 SNHLY and CDR2 FYNNEI. The V gene end was trimmed by 6 bases and the J gene end by 11 bases; junction bases not matched to a gene: 10. Here the CDR3 DNA reads TGTGCCAGCAGAGGAGGACAGGGGCGGAGGGCTTTCTTT. Translating it yields CASRGGQGRRAFF.

V and J are TRBV9 and TRBJ2-3, with 9 bases matching TRBD2. The germline V gene encodes CDR1 SGDLS and CDR2 YYNGEE. V lost 4 bases, J lost 6 bases, and 12 bases stayed unmatched. The CDR3 sequence is 16 residues long. CDR3 loop: CASSPRGSGGMDTQYF. In nucleotides, the CDR3 is TGTGCCAGCAGCCCTCGGGGCAGCGGGGGGATGGATACGCAGTATTTT. The full variable domain, completed using reference TRBV9 and TRBJ2-3, is DSGVTQTPKHLITATGQRVTLRCSPRSGDLSVYWYQQSLDQGLQFLIQYYNGEERAKGNILERFSAQQFPDLHSELNLSSLELGDSALYFCASSPRGSGGMDTQYFGPGTRLTVL.

The V and J genes are TRBV10-1 and TRBJ2-7; 9 nucleotides align to TRBD1. Germline CDR1 is WNHNN and CDR2 is SYGVQD (reference sequence). The CDR3 sequence is 14 residues long. V was clipped by 2 bases and J by 5 bases; unmatched bases: 4. The CDR3 DNA reads as TGCGCCAGCAGTGAGGGACAGGGGCGTCACGAGCAGTACTTC. Protein product: CASSEGQGRHEQYF.

This chain joins TRBV7-9 and TRBJ2-4, with 7 bases that match TRBD2. The germline V gene has CDR1 SEHNR and CDR2 FQNEAQ (reference sequence). The J segment lost 8 bases and the V segment lost 1 base, leaving 17 bases of the junction unmatched. This CDR3 is built from 18 residues. Here the CDR3 reads CASSLVSGAAARGDIQYF. In DNA, the CDR3 is TGTGCCAGCAGCTTAGTGAGCGGGGCGGCCGCCCGGGGGGACATTCAGTACTTC.

The CDR3 region has the DNA TGTGCCAGCAGCCCGGGGGGAGATGAGCAGTTCTTC. Amino acid sequence: CASSPGGDEQFF. The J gene is TRBJ2-1, the V gene TRBV5-6; 7 bases are a match to TRBD2. V shed 4 bases, J shed 8 bases, and the junction held 3 bases outside the gene matches. Germline CDR1 and CDR2: SGHDT and YYEEEE. The CDR3 is 12 amino acids.

This clone was seen only once. The sample holds other DNA sequences that translate to the same CDR3. V gene TRBV9 combines with J gene TRBJ2-2, with D maybe TRBD1 (5 bases). The V end was cut by 0 bases, the J end by 5 bases, with 8 bases between. CDR1 SGDLS and CDR2 YYNGEE come from the germline V gene. The CDR3 runs to 14 residues. The CDR3 DNA reads as TGTGCCAGCAGCGTAGCTCCAGGGACCGGGGAGCTGTTTTTT. Encoded protein: CASSVAPGTGELFF.

A single count supports this clone. This rearrangement joins TRBV5-1 to TRBJ2-3, with D perhaps TRBD1 (5 bases). The CDR3 consists of 15 residues. Trimming took 0 bases from V and 3 from J, leaving 11 bases between them. Germline CDR1 SGHRS, CDR2 YFSETQ. As DNA, the CDR3 is TGCGCCAGCAGCTTGGCCCAGGGCCGAACAGATACGCAGTATTTT. It yields the protein CASSLAQGRTDTQYF.

This clone was found once. The rearrangement links TRBV7-8 to TRBJ1-5, with 7 bases lining up with TRBD1. There are 18 residues in the CDR3. With V trimmed by 2 bases and J by 0 bases, 10 bases remained unmatched. Per germline, CDR1 SGHVS and CDR2 FQNEAQ. The CDR3 DNA sequence: TGTGCCAGCAGCTTAAGGGGCCAGGGGGGATATAGCAATCAGCCCCAGCATTTT. As protein: CASSLRGQGGYSNQPQHF.

This sequence joins TRBV2 and TRBJ1-2; 8 bases line up with TRBD1. The CDR3 contains 13 residues. Germline V lookup: CDR1 SNHLY, CDR2 FYNNEI. Losses at the gene ends were 4 bases for V and 6 bases for J; bases not matched to a gene: 4. The CDR3 coding sequence is TGTGCCAGCAGTGGGACAGGGATACATGGCTACACCTTC. Its protein is CASSGTGIHGYTF.

CDR3 amino acids: CASSQMGPGQLGMGTDTQYF. The CDR3 nucleotides read TGCGCCAGCAGCCAGATGGGTCCGGGACAGCTGGGAATGGGCACAGATACGCAGTATTTT. The chain has TRBV4-3 and TRBJ2-3, with 7 bases identical to TRBD1. CDR1 is LGHNA, CDR2 YSLEER, per germline. The CDR3 is 20 residues long. Trimming took 3 bases from V and 1 from J; bases not matched to a gene: 19.

This clone was detected only a few times. The rearrangement links TRBV6-1 to TRBJ1-3, with a weak D call TRBD1 (6 bases). V lost 5 bases, J lost 9 bases, and 14 bases lay in between. CDR1 and CDR2 (germline): MNHNS, SASEGT. CDR3 length: 13 residues. The CDR3 DNA follows: TGTGCCAGCAGTCGTCCGGGACACCCCACCATATATTTT. Translating gives CASSRPGHPTIYF.

V usage is TRBV6-1 and J usage is TRBJ1-5; TRBD1 agrees at 7 bases. The CDR3 totals 14 residues. CDR1 and CDR2 (germline): MNHNS, SASEGT. V trimming: 9 bases; J trimming: 7 bases; junction bases outside the gene matches: 12. The CDR3 coding sequence is TGTGCCAGTCATCCGAGAGGGGGCTGGCAGCCCCAGCATTTT. It codes for CASHPRGGWQPQHF.

The chain carries TRBV19 and TRBJ1-2; weak D call: TRBD1 (6 bases). CDR3 length: 14 residues. V was trimmed by 8 bases and J by 6 bases, leaving 19 bases between them. The V gene's germline CDR1 is LNHDA and CDR2 SQIVND (reference sequence). The CDR3 DNA sequence: TGTGCCAGTTTCCCTCGAGGGGGTCCCAATGGCTACACCTTC. As protein: CASFPRGGPNGYTF.

This chain connects TRBV5-1 to TRBJ2-3; D gene ambiguous. Trimming took 3 bases from V and 0 from J, leaving 14 bases between them. The CDR3 contains 16 residues. CDR1 SGHRS and CDR2 YFSETQ come from the germline V gene. The CDR3 here is CASSSLISSSTDTQYF. The CDR3 region has the DNA TGCGCCAGCAGCTCGCTGATAAGCTCTAGCACAGATACGCAGTATTTT.

The J gene is TRBJ2-5, the V gene TRBV18, with a possible D match to TRBD1 (6 bases). The CDR3 runs to 15 residues. The germline V gene has CDR1 KGHSH and CDR2 LQKENI. V lost 3 bases, J lost 2 bases, and 13 bases lay in between. In nucleotides, the CDR3 is TGTGCCAGCTCACCTAACACAGGGTGGCAAGAGACCCAGTACTTC. It yields the protein CASSPNTGWQETQYF.

The chain joins TRBV5-1 to TRBJ2-5, with 11 positions matching TRBD2. CDR3 length: 15 residues. From germline, CDR1 is SGHRS and CDR2 YFSETQ. The J segment lost 2 bases and the V segment lost 6 bases, leaving 6 bases of the junction unmatched. CDR3 DNA: TGCGCCAGCAAAGGGACTAGCGGTATACAAGAGACCCAGTACTTC. Its protein is CASKGTSGIQETQYF.

This clone was seen only once. The chain joins TRBV5-5 to TRBJ1-1, with D hard to call. CDR1 and CDR2 from the germline V gene are SGHKS and YYEKEE (reference sequence). V lost 0 bases, J lost 4 bases, and 13 bases lay in between. This CDR3 region has 15 residues. The CDR3 DNA reads as TGTGCCAGCAGCTTGGCCGCGGGGTTCGCCACTGAAGCTTTCTTT. Amino acids: CASSLAAGFATEAFF.

This rearrangement joins TRBV10-3 to TRBJ1-3, with 8 positions matching TRBD1. Germline CDR1 reads ENHRY; CDR2 reads SYGVKD. This CDR3 is 16 amino acids long. V lost 6 bases to trimming and J lost 0 bases; unmatched junction nucleotides: 7. The CDR3 region has the DNA TGTGCCATCAGCCAAGCGGGACAGGTCTCTGGAAACACCATATATTTT. As protein: CAISQAGQVSGNTIYF.

This clone came up once. The rearrangement joins TRBV15 to TRBJ2-7; D ambiguous. The V end was cut by 1 base, the J end by 6 bases, with 13 bases between. CDR1 and CDR2 from the germline V gene are LNHNV and YYDKDF (reference sequence). The CDR3 runs 14 residues. The CDR3 coding sequence is TGTGCCACCAGCAGAGCCCAGTTACGAGGCGAGCAGTACTTC. Translation gives CATSRAQLRGEQYF.

The genes are TRBV10-3 and TRBJ1-1, with D uncertain. Per the germline V gene, CDR1 is ENHRY and CDR2 is SYGVKD. The CDR3 consists of 13 residues. The V and J ends lost 6 bases and 5 bases respectively, with 13 bases between them. CDR3 region: CAISRTEDTEAFF. The CDR3 nucleotides are TGTGCCATCAGCCGGACTGAAGATACTGAAGCTTTCTTT.

The chain is built from TRBV4-3 and TRBJ2-1, with TRBD1 matching 7 bases. Looked up from germline, CDR1 is LGHNA and CDR2 is YSLEER. Unmatched junction bases numbered 5, after V lost 6 bases and J lost 0 bases. The CDR3 is 15 amino acids. DNA of the CDR3: TGCGCCAGCAGATCCCGGGACAGCTCCTACAATGAGCAGTTCTTC. Protein product: CASRSRDSSYNEQFF.